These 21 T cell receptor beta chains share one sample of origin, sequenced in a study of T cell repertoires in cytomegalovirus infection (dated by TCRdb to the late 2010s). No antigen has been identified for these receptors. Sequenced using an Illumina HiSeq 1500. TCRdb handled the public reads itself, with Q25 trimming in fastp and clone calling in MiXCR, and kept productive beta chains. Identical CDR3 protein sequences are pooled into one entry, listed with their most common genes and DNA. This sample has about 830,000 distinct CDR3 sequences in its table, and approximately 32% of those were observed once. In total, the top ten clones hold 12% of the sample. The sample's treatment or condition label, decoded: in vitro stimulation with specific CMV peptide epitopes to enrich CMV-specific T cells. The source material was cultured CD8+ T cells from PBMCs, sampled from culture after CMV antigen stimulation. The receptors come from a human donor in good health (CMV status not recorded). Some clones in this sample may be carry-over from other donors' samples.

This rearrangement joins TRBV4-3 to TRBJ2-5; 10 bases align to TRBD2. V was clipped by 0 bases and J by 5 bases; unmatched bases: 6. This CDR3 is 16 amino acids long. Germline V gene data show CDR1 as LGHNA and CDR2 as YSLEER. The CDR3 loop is CASSQDWASGGETQYF. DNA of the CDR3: TGCGCCAGCAGCCAAGATTGGGCTAGCGGGGGTGAGACCCAGTACTTC.

The CDR3: CASAQGSSSGNTIYF. The CDR3, as DNA: TGTGCCAGCGCCCAAGGGTCGAGCTCTGGAAACACCATATATTTT. The gene calls are TRBV9 and TRBJ1-3; no definite D call. Germline V gene lookup returns CDR1 SGDLS and CDR2 YYNGEE. The CDR3 length is 15 residues. V shed 7 bases and J shed 0 bases, with 14 bases lying between them.

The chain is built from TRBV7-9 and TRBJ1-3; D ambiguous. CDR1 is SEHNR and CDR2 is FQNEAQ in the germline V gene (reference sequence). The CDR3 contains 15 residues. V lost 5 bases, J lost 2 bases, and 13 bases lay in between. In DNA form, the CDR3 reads TGTGCCAGCAGCCCCCCCCGGCAACCTGGAAACACCATATATTTT. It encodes CASSPPRQPGNTIYF.

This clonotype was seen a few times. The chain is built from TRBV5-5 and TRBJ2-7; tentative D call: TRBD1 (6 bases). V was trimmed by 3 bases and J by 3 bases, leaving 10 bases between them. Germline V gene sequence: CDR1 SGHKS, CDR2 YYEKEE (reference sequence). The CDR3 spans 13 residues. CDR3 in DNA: TGTGCCAGCAGCTCACAGGGATACTACGAGCAGTACGTC. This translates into CASSSQGYYEQYV.

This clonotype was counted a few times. The CDR3 sequence: CASRSVQGGTEAFF. The DNA for the CDR3 is TGTGCCAGCAGATCCGTACAGGGGGGTACTGAAGCTTTCTTT. V gene TRBV12-3 or TRBV12-4 combines with J gene TRBJ1-1, with 8 bases that match TRBD1. The CDR3 loop spans 14 amino acids. V lost 6 bases and J lost 5; bases outside the gene matches: 8.

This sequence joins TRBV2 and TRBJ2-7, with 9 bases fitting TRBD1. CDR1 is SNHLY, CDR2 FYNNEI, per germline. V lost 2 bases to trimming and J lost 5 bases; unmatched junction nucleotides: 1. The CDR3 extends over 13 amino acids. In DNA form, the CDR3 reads TGTGCCAGCAGTGAACGACAGGGGGACGAGCAGTACTTC. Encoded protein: CASSERQGDEQYF. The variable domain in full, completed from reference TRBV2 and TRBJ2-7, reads EPEVTQTPSHQVTQMGQEVILRCVPISNHLYFYWYRQILGQKVEFLVSFYNNEISEKSEIFDDQFSVERPDGSNFTLKIRSTKLEDSAMYFCASSERQGDEQYFGPGTRLTVT.

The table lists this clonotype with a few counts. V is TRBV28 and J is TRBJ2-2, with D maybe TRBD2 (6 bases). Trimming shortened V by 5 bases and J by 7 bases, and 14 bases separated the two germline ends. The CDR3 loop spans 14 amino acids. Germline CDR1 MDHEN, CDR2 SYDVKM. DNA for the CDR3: TGTGCCAGCAGTACCGGGACTTCGATCGGGGAGCTGTTTTTT. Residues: CASSTGTSIGELFF.

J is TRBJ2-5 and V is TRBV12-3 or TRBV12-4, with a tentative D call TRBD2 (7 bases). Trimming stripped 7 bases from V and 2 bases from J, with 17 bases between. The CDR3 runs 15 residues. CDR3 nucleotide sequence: TGTGCCAGCACTGCGGGGGCCTCCCAACAAGAGACCCAGTACTTC. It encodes CASTAGASQQETQYF.

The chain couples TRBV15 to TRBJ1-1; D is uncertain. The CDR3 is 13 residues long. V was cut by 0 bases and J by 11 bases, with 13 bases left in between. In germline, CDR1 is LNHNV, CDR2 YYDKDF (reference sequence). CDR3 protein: CATSRDRGDGAFF. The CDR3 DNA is TGTGCCACCAGCAGAGACCGGGGAGACGGGGCTTTCTTT.

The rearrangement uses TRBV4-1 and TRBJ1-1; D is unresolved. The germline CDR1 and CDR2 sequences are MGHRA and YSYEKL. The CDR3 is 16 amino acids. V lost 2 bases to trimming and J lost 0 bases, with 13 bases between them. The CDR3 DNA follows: TGCGCCAGCAGCCAACCGAACGGACGGATGAACACTGAAGCTTTCTTT. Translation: CASSQPNGRMNTEAFF.

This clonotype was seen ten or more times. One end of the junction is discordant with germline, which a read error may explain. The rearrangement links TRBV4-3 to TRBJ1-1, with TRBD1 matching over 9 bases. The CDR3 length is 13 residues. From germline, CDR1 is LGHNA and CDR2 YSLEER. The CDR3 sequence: CASSEGQGTEAFF. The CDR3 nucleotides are TGTGCCAGCAGTGAGGGACAGGGTACTGAAGCTTTCTTT.

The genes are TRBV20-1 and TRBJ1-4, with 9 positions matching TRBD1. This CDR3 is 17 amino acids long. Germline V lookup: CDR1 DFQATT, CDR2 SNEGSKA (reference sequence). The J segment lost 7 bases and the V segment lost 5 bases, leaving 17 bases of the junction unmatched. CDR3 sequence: CSAVRWDREAIAEKLFF. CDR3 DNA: TGCAGTGCTGTACGTTGGGACAGGGAAGCGATCGCTGAAAAACTGTTTTTT.

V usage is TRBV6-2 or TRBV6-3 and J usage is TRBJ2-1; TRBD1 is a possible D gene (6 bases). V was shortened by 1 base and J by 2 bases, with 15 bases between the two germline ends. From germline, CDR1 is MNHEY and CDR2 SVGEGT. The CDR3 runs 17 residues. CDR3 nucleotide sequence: TGTGCCAGCAGTTACTTTAGGACAGCCCCTGCCTACAATGAGCAGTTCTTC. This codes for CASSYFRTAPAYNEQFF.

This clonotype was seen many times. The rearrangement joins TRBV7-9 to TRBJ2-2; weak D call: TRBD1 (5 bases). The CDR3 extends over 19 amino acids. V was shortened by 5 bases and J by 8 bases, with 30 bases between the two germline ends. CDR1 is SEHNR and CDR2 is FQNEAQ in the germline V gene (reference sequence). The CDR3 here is CASSIDRDQALLPPGELFF. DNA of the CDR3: TGTGCCAGCAGCATTGACAGAGATCAAGCTTTACTGCCGCCGGGGGAGCTGTTTTTT.

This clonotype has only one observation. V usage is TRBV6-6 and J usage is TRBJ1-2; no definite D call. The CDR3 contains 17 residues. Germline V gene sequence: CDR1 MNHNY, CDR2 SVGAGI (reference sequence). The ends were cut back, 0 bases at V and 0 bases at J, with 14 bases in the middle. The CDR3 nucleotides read TGTGCCAGCAGTTACTCGAAGTACGCAGGAGCTAACTATGGCTACACCTTC. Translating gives CASSYSKYAGANYGYTF.

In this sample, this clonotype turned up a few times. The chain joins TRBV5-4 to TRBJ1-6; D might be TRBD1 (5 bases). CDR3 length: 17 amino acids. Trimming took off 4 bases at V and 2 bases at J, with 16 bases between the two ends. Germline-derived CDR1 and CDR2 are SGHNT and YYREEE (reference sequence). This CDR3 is CASSPGTLGTYNSPLHF. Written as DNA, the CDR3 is TGTGCCAGCAGCCCCGGGACTCTCGGGACCTATAATTCACCCCTCCACTTT.

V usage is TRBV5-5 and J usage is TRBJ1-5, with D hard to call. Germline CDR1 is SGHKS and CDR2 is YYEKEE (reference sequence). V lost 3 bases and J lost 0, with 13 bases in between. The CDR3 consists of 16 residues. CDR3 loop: CASSSRAVGSNQPQHF. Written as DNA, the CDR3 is TGTGCCAGCAGCTCCCGGGCTGTTGGTAGCAATCAGCCCCAGCATTTT. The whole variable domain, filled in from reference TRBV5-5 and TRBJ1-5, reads DAGVTQSPTHLIKTRGQQVTLRCSPISGHKSVSWYQQVLGQGPQFIFQYYEKEERGRGNFPDRFSARQFPNYSSELNVNALLLGDSALYLCASSSRAVGSNQPQHFGDGTRLSIL.

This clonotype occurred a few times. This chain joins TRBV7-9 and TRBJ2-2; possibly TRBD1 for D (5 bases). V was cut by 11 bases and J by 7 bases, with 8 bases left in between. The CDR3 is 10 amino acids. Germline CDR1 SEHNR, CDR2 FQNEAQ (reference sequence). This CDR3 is CAGADGELFF. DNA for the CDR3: TGTGCCGGGGCTGACGGGGAGCTGTTTTTT.

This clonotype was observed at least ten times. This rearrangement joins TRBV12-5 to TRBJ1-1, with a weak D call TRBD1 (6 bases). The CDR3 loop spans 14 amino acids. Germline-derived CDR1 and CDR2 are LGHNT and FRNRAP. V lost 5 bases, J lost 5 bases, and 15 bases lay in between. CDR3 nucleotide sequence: TGTGCTAGTGGTATCGGACAGCGGGCGACTGAAGCTTTCTTT. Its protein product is CASGIGQRATEAFF.

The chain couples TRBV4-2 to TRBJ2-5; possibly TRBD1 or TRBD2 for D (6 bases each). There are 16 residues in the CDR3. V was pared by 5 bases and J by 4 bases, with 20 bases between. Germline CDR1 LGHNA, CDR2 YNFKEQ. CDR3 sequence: CASSWEEGGSRETQYF. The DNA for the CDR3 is TGTGCCAGCAGCTGGGAGGAGGGGGGCTCCAGAGAGACCCAGTACTTC.

The CDR3 here is CASSYRVGTGAYEQYF. DNA of the CDR3: TGTGCCAGCAGTTACCGGGTCGGGACAGGGGCCTACGAGCAGTACTTC. The V call is TRBV6-5, the J call TRBJ2-7, with 10 bases matching TRBD1. Germline CDR1 MNHEY, CDR2 SVGAGI. V lost 2 bases, J lost 2 bases, and 6 bases stayed unmatched. The CDR3 is made up of 16 amino acids.